Presented here are 10 T cell receptor beta chains from one specimen sequenced in a study of vaccination and CD4 T cells after COVID-19. As for treatment: approximately nine-day PBMC culture with coronavirus spike peptide pools or control peptides (ViraFEST assay). Antigens of these TCRs are unknown. Sequencing of cultured CD4+ T cell DNA used the Oncomine TCR Beta short-read assay. TCRdb itself ran the PCR reads through MiXCR, one entry per CDR3 protein. The sample lists some 20,000 distinct CDR3 sequences; 40% to 50% were seen once. The specimen was cultured CD4+ T cells from blood. Source of these receptors: a human donor with COVID-19.

This clonotype was seen a few times. The chain couples TRBV10-3 to TRBJ1-6, with TRBD1 identical over 10 bases. V shed 7 bases, J shed 5 bases, and the junction held 5 bases outside the gene matches. Germline V gene lookup returns CDR1 ENHRY and CDR2 SYGVKD. The length of the CDR3 is 15 residues. The CDR3 here is CAITSTGGNNSPLHF. CDR3 DNA: TGTGCCATCACCTCGACAGGGGGCAATAATTCACCCCTCCACTTT.

This sequence joins TRBV7-2 and TRBJ2-5, with TRBD2 identical over 9 bases. Looked up from germline, CDR1 is SGHTA and CDR2 is FQGNSA. J lost 5 bases, V lost 1 base, and 11 bases had no gene match. The length of the CDR3 is 17 residues. CDR3 sequence: CASSLVAGGTSGETQYF. The CDR3 nucleotides are TGTGCCAGCAGCTTAGTTGCGGGGGGGACCTCCGGGGAGACCCAGTACTTC.

This clonotype was seen a handful of times. CDR3 DNA: TGTGCCAGCAGCTTGGGCCTAGGGGGAGATACGCAGTATTTT. Protein sequence: CASSLGLGGDTQYF. The chain is built from TRBV11-2 and TRBJ2-3; TRBD1 might be the D (6 bases). V lost 3 bases and J 5 bases, leaving 12 bases between the germline ends. Germline loops: CDR1 SGHAT, CDR2 FQNNGV. This CDR3 spans 14 amino acids.

CDR3 loop: CAISDGSPLHF. The CDR3 DNA reads as TGTGCCATCAGTGATGGCTCACCCCTCCACTTT. The chain carries TRBV10-3 and TRBJ1-6; no reliable D call. This CDR3 is built from 11 residues. Trimming shortened V by 3 bases and J by 10 bases, and 4 bases separated the two germline ends. CDR1 is ENHRY, CDR2 SYGVKD, per germline.

This clonotype was picked up a small number of times. The chain uses TRBV11-2 and TRBJ1-5; a possible D gene is TRBD1 (6 bases). This CDR3 is 13 amino acids long. From germline, CDR1 is SGHAT and CDR2 FQNNGV. V lost 5 bases, J lost 6 bases, and 11 bases lay in between. CDR3 sequence reads: CASSADRAQPQHF. The CDR3 bases are TGTGCCAGCAGCGCGGACAGAGCTCAGCCCCAGCATTTT.

The chain employs TRBV6-5 and TRBJ2-7; no firm D call. The CDR3 spans 14 residues. Germline CDR1 is MNHEY and CDR2 is SVGAGI. V was trimmed by 4 bases and J by 0 bases, leaving 10 bases between them. The CDR3 loop is CASSLHVNSYEQYF. The CDR3 nucleotides read TGTGCCAGCAGTTTACACGTCAACTCCTACGAGCAGTACTTC.

The table lists this clonotype with a count of one. V is TRBV11-3 and J is TRBJ2-5; D gene uncertain. V lost 1 base and J lost 5, with 5 bases in between. The CDR3 runs to 12 residues. Germline CDR1 reads SGHNT; CDR2 reads YENEEA. The CDR3 here is CASSLAVETQYF. CDR3 coding DNA: TGTGCCAGCAGCTTAGCTGTCGAGACCCAGTACTTC.

This chain joins TRBV6-1 and TRBJ1-5; TRBD1 is a possible D gene (5 bases). The length of the CDR3 is 14 residues. In germline, CDR1 is MNHNS, CDR2 SASEGT. V was cut by 8 bases and J by 6 bases, with 17 bases left in between. CDR3 sequence reads: CASRAEGIFQPQHF. CDR3 nucleotide sequence: TGTGCCAGCCGGGCAGAGGGGATTTTTCAGCCCCAGCATTTT.

On this clonotype itself: One end of the junction fails to match germline, which may point to a read error. The V call is TRBV10-3, the J call TRBJ1-1; D is possibly TRBD1 (5 bases). Germline values: CDR1 ENHRY, CDR2 SYGVKD. This CDR3 contains 15 residues. CDR3 in amino acids: CAISDPGTANTEASF. The CDR3 DNA sequence: TGTGCCATCAGTGACCCCGGGACCGCGAACACTGAAGCTTCCTTT.

The DNA for the CDR3 is TGTGCCAGCTCATCAAAAGACAGGCGGACTGAAGCTTTCTTT. Translating gives CASSSKDRRTEAFF. The chain employs TRBV18 and TRBJ1-1; TRBD1 is a possible D gene (6 bases). Germline CDR1 and CDR2: KGHSH and LQKENI. This CDR3 spans 14 amino acids. Between the trimmed V and J ends, which lost 5 bases and 5 bases, there was a span of 15 bases.